This T cell receptor beta chain emerged from a study of response to subunit inactivated influenza vaccine. The trim removed 6 bases at V and 5 bases at J, leaving 13 bases unmatched. Germline assignment: CDR1 MNHNS and CDR2 SASEGT. The length of the CDR3 is 17 residues. This clonotype occurred a few times. TCRdb called the RT-PCR reads again in MiXCR, with one record for every CDR3 protein. The repertoire includes 800,000 or so distinct CDR3 sequences, about 20% of them detected once, and around 9.6% sits in the top ten. This TCR derives from a man aged 45-60 years who received an inactivated influenza vaccine. The sample was PBMCs from blood, taken 4 to 6 days after vaccination. The chain is built from TRBV6-1 and TRBJ2-1; 10 nucleotides agree with TRBD1. Here the CDR3 reads CASRPISGQGIHNEQFF. CDR3 coding DNA: TGTGCCAGCAGGCCAATATCGGGACAGGGGATCCACAATGAGCAGTTCTTC.